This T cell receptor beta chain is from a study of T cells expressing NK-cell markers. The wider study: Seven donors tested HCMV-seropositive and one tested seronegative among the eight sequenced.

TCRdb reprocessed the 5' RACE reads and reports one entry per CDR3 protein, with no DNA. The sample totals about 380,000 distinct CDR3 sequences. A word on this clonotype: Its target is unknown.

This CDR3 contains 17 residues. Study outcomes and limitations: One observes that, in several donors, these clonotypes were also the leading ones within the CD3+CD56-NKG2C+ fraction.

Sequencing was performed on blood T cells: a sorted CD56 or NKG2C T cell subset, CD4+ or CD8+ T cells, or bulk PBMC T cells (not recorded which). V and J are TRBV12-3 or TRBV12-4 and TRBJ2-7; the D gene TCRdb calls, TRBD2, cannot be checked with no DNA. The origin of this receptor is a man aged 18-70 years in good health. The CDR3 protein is CASMRRRASGGAREQYF.